The present TCR beta chain was sequenced within a study of blood T cell repertoires in COVID-19. This clone was recorded only once. All enrollees were about 18 to 95 years old and from 20 to 30 US areas. Looked up from germline, CDR1 is LNHNV and CDR2 is YYDKDF (reference sequence). The CDR3 contains 17 residues. V lost 1 base to trimming and J lost 0 bases, with 15 bases between them. TCRdb's table, derived via immunoSEQ multiplex PCR, lists solely in-frame clones and lacks some. The table lists roughly 380,000 clones, about nine tenths of them singletons, with over 1% in the top ten. The genes are TRBV15 and TRBJ1-1; D remains ambiguous. Sequenced: PBMCs or T cells enriched from blood (not recorded which). The TCR originated in a woman aged 25 to 45 who had been exposed to COVID-19. CDR3 coding DNA: TGTGCCACCAGCAGAGCCCTATCGACACTGGTGAACACTGAAGCTTTCTTT. Encoded protein: CATSRALSTLVNTEAFF.